In its sample, the clone carrying this T cell receptor (beta chain) was seen many times. Antigen specificity is unknown. These data are taken from a study of metastatic and nonmetastatic thyroid tumors. Across the whole study: Repertoire comparison spanned blood and tumor or nodule tissue of malignant and benign thyroid patients. Notes on the study in general: Benign nodules reportedly had significantly lower TCR beta diversity than malignant thyroid tumors in blood and tumor.

Patients were all untreated before their thyroid surgery. How the authors handled the data: Clinicopathological groups differed in CDR3, with these differences serving to build a distant-metastasis classifier for papillary thyroid cancer. TCRdb re-called clones via MiXCR from the PCR reads. Clone size and V and J calls follow TCRdb, not the original study. Here the sample spans roughly 40,000 clones, roughly a sixth being singletons. Between the trimmed V and J ends, which lost 1 base and 8 bases, there was a span of 11 bases. The CDR3 runs to 14 residues. Specimen: blood. The TCR was taken from a female donor with papillary thyroid cancer or a benign thyroid nodule (not recorded which). Some clones in this sample may be carry-over from other donors' samples. V gene TRBV12-3 or TRBV12-4 combines with J gene TRBJ1-4, with D possibly being TRBD1 (6 bases). CDR3 loop: CASSLGGGVEKLFF. The CDR3 DNA is TGTGCCAGCAGTTTAGGGGGGGGCGTAGAAAAACTGTTTTTT.